This TCR beta chain was identified in a study of cytomegalovirus exposure and HLA in healthy donors. Across the whole study: The 100 to 150 validation repertoires were reported in a later analysis to have been generated on the same platform as the 666 first-cohort repertoires. Points from the study as a whole: A list of more than 150 TCR beta chains associated with cytomegalovirus was given. Accounts indicate the classifier identified cytomegalovirus status with strong specificity and sensitivity.

V lost 0 bases, J lost 0 bases, and 9 bases lay in between. Per the germline V gene, CDR1 is SEHNR and CDR2 is FQNEAQ (reference sequence). The CDR3 is made up of 17 amino acids. This clone appeared once. Its cognate antigen is unknown. TCRdb keeps only in-frame clones here, not all; method: immunoSEQ multiplex PCR. The table lists approximately 120,000 clones, just under 95% of them singletons, with 1% to 1.5% in the top ten. The rearrangement links TRBV7-9 to TRBJ2-6; a possible D gene is TRBD2 (6 bases). The sample consisted of PBMCs. The clonotype originates from a woman between 18 and 29 years old in good health and CMV-seronegative. The CDR3, as DNA: TGTGCCAGCAGCTTAGCGCTGGACTACTCTGGGGCCAACGTCCTGACTTTC. The encoded protein is CASSLALDYSGANVLTF.